The 10 T cell receptor beta chains given below trace back to one sample, sequenced in a study of cytomegalovirus exposure and HLA in healthy donors. Vbeta (60) and Jbeta (13) primers were used in the PCR. The method was immunoSEQ multiplex PCR; TCRdb's version includes in-frame clones alone and lacks a portion of them. The ten most abundant clones cover roughly 2% of a sample with about 34,000 clones. Sequenced material: PBMCs. These receptors all stem from a middle-aged woman in good health and CMV-seropositive.

The chain employs TRBV6-5 and TRBJ2-7; D gene uncertain. The length of the CDR3 is 13 residues. V lost 6 bases and J 5 bases, leaving 14 bases between the germline ends. Germline V lookup: CDR1 MNHEY, CDR2 SVGAGI. This CDR3 is CASSPEFTHEQYF. For the CDR3, the DNA is TGTGCCAGCAGCCCAGAATTTACCCACGAGCAGTACTTC.

The V and J genes are TRBV29-1 and TRBJ1-2; 8 bases match TRBD1. CDR1 and CDR2 (germline): SQVTM, ANQGSEA. V was pared by 1 base and J by 5 bases, with 3 bases of the junction left unmatched. This CDR3 has 13 amino acids. The CDR3 DNA follows: TGCAGCGTTGAAGCAGGGGGCGCTTATGGCTACACCTTC. Amino acids: CSVEAGGAYGYTF.

The V gene is TRBV9, the J gene TRBJ1-3; TRBD1 matches 7 bases. Trimming took 0 bases from V and 5 from J; bases not matched to a gene: 5. The germline V gene has CDR1 SGDLS and CDR2 YYNGEE. The CDR3 consists of 15 residues. The CDR3 protein is CASSVGDSTRNTIYF. CDR3 sequence (DNA): TGTGCCAGCAGCGTAGGGGACAGTACCAGAAACACCATATATTTT.

Worth noting for this clone: Sequence at one end of the junction differs from germline and may be a read error. The chain employs TRBV11-2 and TRBJ1-2; no clear D. CDR1 is SGHAT and CDR2 is FQNNGV in the germline V gene. There are 15 residues in the CDR3. The CDR3 DNA follows: TGTGCCAGCAGCTTGACCATATACGGTTCGGGTTCCTCCGTCTTC. Protein: CASSLTIYGSGSSVF.

The chain has TRBV9 and TRBJ2-2; no definite D call. The V end was cut by 4 bases, the J end by 6 bases, with 7 bases between. Germline assignment: CDR1 SGDLS and CDR2 YYNGEE. The CDR3 totals 12 residues. This CDR3 reads CASSLGSGELFF. The CDR3 DNA reads TGTGCCAGCAGCTTGGGCTCCGGGGAGCTGTTTTTT. The full variable domain, completed using reference TRBV9 and TRBJ2-2, is DSGVTQTPKHLITATGQRVTLRCSPRSGDLSVYWYQQSLDQGLQFLIQYYNGEERAKGNILERFSAQQFPDLHSELNLSSLELGDSALYFCASSLGSGELFFGEGSRLTVL.

The chain links TRBV7-6 to TRBJ2-1, with TRBD2 matching over 9 bases. Trimming removed 6 bases from V and 3 bases from J; junction bases left unmatched: 12. Germline V gene data show CDR1 as SGHVS and CDR2 as FNYEAQ. This CDR3 is built from 17 residues. CDR3 residues: CASSYTSSGTNYNEQFF. The CDR3 DNA reads as TGTGCCAGCAGTTACACCTCTAGCGGGACGAACTACAATGAGCAGTTCTTC.

The chain uses TRBV7-9 and TRBJ2-2; possible D gene TRBD2, 5 bases. V lost 3 bases and J lost 4, with 12 bases in between. This CDR3 comprises 15 residues. The germline V gene has CDR1 SEHNR and CDR2 FQNEAQ (reference sequence). The CDR3 is CASSFLPGSTGELFF. DNA for the CDR3: TGTGCCAGCAGCTTTCTTCCGGGAAGCACCGGGGAGCTGTTTTTT. Full variable domain (rest looked up from reference TRBV7-9 and TRBJ2-2): DTGVSQNPRHKITKRGQNVTFRCDPISEHNRLYWYRQTLGQGPEFLTYFQNEAQLEKSRLLSDRFSAERPKGSFSTLEIQRTEQGDSAMYLCASSFLPGSTGELFFGEGSRLTVL.

For this clone: Germline is not matched at one junction end, which may reflect a read error. The chain is built from TRBV28 and TRBJ2-1; 7 bases line up with TRBD2. Germline CDR1 and CDR2: MDHEN and SYDVKM. This CDR3 has 15 residues. The CDR3 sequence: CASSWVAGSDNEQFF. The CDR3 DNA reads TGTGCCAGCAGTTGGGTAGCGGGCTCCGACAATGAGCAGTTCTTC.

J is TRBJ2-7 and V is TRBV5-1; 9 bases agree with TRBD1. V shed 5 bases, J shed 5 bases, and the junction held 8 bases outside the gene matches. CDR3 size: 14 residues. The germline CDR1 and CDR2 sequences are SGHRS and YFSETQ. CDR3 nucleotides: TGCGCCAGCAGATCGGGACAGGGACAACACGAGCAGTACTTC. Its translation is CASRSGQGQHEQYF.

This sequence joins TRBV27 and TRBJ2-7; 10 bases agree with TRBD1. J lost 4 bases, V lost 0 bases, and 3 bases had no gene match. The germline CDR1 and CDR2 sequences are MNHEY and SMNVEV (reference sequence). The CDR3 spans 15 residues. For the CDR3, the DNA is TGTGCCAGCAGTTTATCGGGGACAGGGGTATACGAGCAGTACTTC. This sequence encodes CASSLSGTGVYEQYF.